This is a list of T cell receptor beta chains from one sample in a study of identical twins. Via MiXCR, TCRdb re-called the 5' RACE reads, giving one row per CDR3 protein. Of under 250,000 distinct CDR3 sequences listed, about 12% are singletons. This sample also appeared in a second study, on yellow fever vaccine responses in identical twins.

Sequencing was done on a sample of memory (CD45RO+) T cells sorted from blood. The receptors derive from a woman aged 18-29 years in good health. The CDR3 runs from the conserved cysteine through the conserved F or W. A D gene is named only where the DNA matches it firmly. A row's size may be missing; if present it is once, few, many or a size class.

D	V	size	J	DNA	CDR3
-	TRBV12-3/TRBV12-4	few	TRBJ1-5	TGTGCCAGCAGTTTTTCGGACGCTGGACAGCCCCAGCATTTT	CASSFSDAGQPQHF
-	TRBV24-1	few	TRBJ2-6	TGTGCCACCAGTGAGAGGGAGTCCTCTGGGGCCAACGTCCTGACTTTC	CATSERESSGANVLTF
-	TRBV6-1	-	TRBJ1-5	TGTGCCAGCAGTCATCAGCCCCAGCATTTT	CASSHQPQHF
-	TRBV20-1	-	TRBJ1-6	TGCGCGCTGGGGACGGTTCATTCACCCCTCCACTTT	CALGTVHSPLHF
TRBD1	TRBV20-1	few	TRBJ2-3	TGCAGTCGACAGGGGGCGCCAACAGATACGCAGTATTTT	CSRQGAPTDTQYF
TRBD2	TRBV30	few	TRBJ2-1	TGTGCCTGGAGTGGGACTAGCGGGAGGGACCAGAACACCTACAATGAGCAGTTCTTC	CAWSGTSGRDQNTYNEQFF
-	TRBV29-1	few	TRBJ2-5	TGCAGCGTTTCTGGACAGCAAGAGACCCAGTACTTC	CSVSGQQETQYF
-	TRBV29-1	-	TRBJ2-2	TGCAGCGTCCCCGGGACACCGAACACCGGGGAGCTGTTTTTT	CSVPGTPNTGELFF
-	TRBV2	-	TRBJ1-6	TGTGCCAGCAGTGGGACTTCCCGGGCTACAAATTCACCCCTCCACTTT	CASSGTSRATNSPLHF
-	TRBV15	many	TRBJ1-1	TGTGCCACCAGCAGAGATTGGGCCGTGAATGCGGCTGAAGCTTTCTTT	CATSRDWAVNAAEAFF
TRBD2	TRBV5-1	few	TRBJ2-3	TGCGCCAGCAGCTTAGCGGGAGTGTATACGCAGTATTTT	CASSLAGVYTQYF
-	TRBV5-1	-	TRBJ2-1	TGCGCCAGCAGCTTTTGGGTTGGGGTGGGAAATGAGCAGTTCTTC	CASSFWVGVGNEQFF
-	TRBV3-1	-	TRBJ1-1	TGTGCCAGCAGCCAAGTTGGGGGGTGTCCTGAAGCTTTCTTT	CASSQVGGCPEAFF
-	TRBV9	-	TRBJ2-7	TGTGCCAGCAGCGTAGTAGGGAACTCCTACGAGCAGTACTTC	CASSVVGNSYEQYF
TRBD2	TRBV20-1	many	TRBJ2-1	TGCAGTGCCCCCACGGGGGGATACAATGAGCAGTTCTTC	CSAPTGGYNEQFF
-	TRBV5-1	many	TRBJ2-5	TGCGCCAGCAGCTCCGGAGAGACCCAGTACTTC	CASSSGETQYF
-	TRBV28	few	TRBJ2-7	TGTGCCAGCGCAAGGTCCCAGCCCTCGGGCGAGCAGTACTTC	CASARSQPSGEQYF
-	TRBV5-1	-	TRBJ2-3	TGCGCCAGCAGCTTGGAAGTGGGGCCCACAGATACGCAGTATTTT	CASSLEVGPTDTQYF
-	TRBV20-1	few	TRBJ2-1	TGCAGTGCTCGTAGAGTAAGCTCCTACAATGAGCAGTTCTTC	CSARRVSSYNEQFF
-	TRBV7-9	-	TRBJ2-3	TGTGCCAGCAGACTTCCAGGGGGGTTGGATACGCAGTATTTT	CASRLPGGLDTQYF
-	TRBV2	few	TRBJ2-3	TGTGCCAGCAGTGAGAGACTAGCAGATACGCAGTATTTT	CASSERLADTQYF
TRBD1	TRBV20-1	few	TRBJ2-7	TGCAGTGCTGGCTACGACAGGGTGGGCGACGAGCAGTACTTC	CSAGYDRVGDEQYF
TRBD2	TRBV2	-	TRBJ2-2	TGTGCCACCCCAACAGCGGGGGGGCCGTGGACCGGGGAGCTGTTTTTT	CATPTAGGPWTGELFF
-	TRBV7-2	-	TRBJ2-2	TGTGCCAGCAGCTTAAGGAACAGGGCCACCGGGGAGCTGTTTTTT	CASSLRNRATGELFF
-	TRBV4-3	-	TRBJ2-7	TGCGCCAGCAGCCAAGATCATCAGCCCAAATACGAGCAGTACTTC	CASSQDHQPKYEQYF
-	TRBV15	many	TRBJ1-4	TGTGCCACCAGCAGAAACAGGAGAGAAAAACTGTTTTTT	CATSRNRREKLFF
-	TRBV24-1	-	TRBJ2-5	TGTGCCACCAGTGATGGAACCGTAGGTCGGGAGACCCAGTACTTC	CATSDGTVGRETQYF
-	TRBV7-7	many	TRBJ2-2	TGTGCTAGCAGCCTACTACGCAAGGGACAATTAAACACCGGGGAGCTGTTTTTT	CASSLLRKGQLNTGELFF
TRBD1	TRBV29-1	many	TRBJ2-3	TGCAGCGTTGGGGACAGGGGCCCTTCAGATACGCAGTATTTT	CSVGDRGPSDTQYF
-	TRBV24-1	once	TRBJ2-1	TGTGCCACCAGTGATTTGTCCCCCAGCCGAGATAGCCATGAGCAGTTCTTC	CATSDLSPSRDSHEQFF
-	TRBV21-1	-	TRBJ2-3	TGTGCCAGCAGCAAAACCTCGGGTAGCGGGGAGGATACGCAGTATTTT	CASSKTSGSGEDTQYF
-	TRBV4-3	few	TRBJ2-3	TGCGCCAGCAGCCAAGAGCCTGTGTGGCTCAACACAGATACGCAGTATTTT	CASSQEPVWLNTDTQYF
-	TRBV5-1	-	TRBJ2-2	TGCGCCAGCCCCAGGGCCTCTGTGTCCGGGGAGCTGTTTTTT	CASPRASVSGELFF
TRBD1	TRBV7-3	few	TRBJ2-1	TGTGCCAGCAGCGTTGCCGGGACAGGGGGCGGAAATGAGCAGTTCTTC	CASSVAGTGGGNEQFF
TRBD2	TRBV20-1	few	TRBJ2-1	TGCAGTGCTAGAGATGGGACTAGCGGATACAATGAGCAGTTCTTC	CSARDGTSGYNEQFF
-	TRBV7-9	few	TRBJ1-2	TGTGCCAGCAGCTTAGCTGAGGTGGCAGGTGGTGGCTACACCTTC	CASSLAEVAGGGYTF
-	TRBV27	few	TRBJ1-1	TGTGCCAGCAGTTTATCCGGGGCATATACTGAAGCTTTCTTT	CASSLSGAYTEAFF
TRBD2	TRBV3-1	-	TRBJ2-3	TGTGCCAGCAGGGGGCTAGCGGGGCCTACAGATACGCAGTATTTT	CASRGLAGPTDTQYF
-	TRBV11-2	few	TRBJ1-1	TGTGCCAGCAGCTTAGTCTGGGACCAGAACACTGAAGCTTTCTTT	CASSLVWDQNTEAFF
-	TRBV20-1	few	TRBJ2-2	TGCAGTGCTAGAGAGCGAGGGGCCGGGGAGCTGTTTTTT	CSARERGAGELFF
TRBD1	TRBV24-1	few	TRBJ2-1	TGTGCCACCAGTGACCGCGGACAGGGAAATACCAATGAGCAGTTCTTC	CATSDRGQGNTNEQFF
-	TRBV29-1	many	TRBJ1-2	TGCAGCGTTGAAGCCCCGACAGGAATCAATGGCTACACCTTC	CSVEAPTGINGYTF
TRBD1	TRBV10-3	-	TRBJ2-3	TGTGCCATCAGCCCCAACAGGGGTACATGGGATACGCAGTATTTT	CAISPNRGTWDTQYF
-	TRBV20-1	many	TRBJ2-3	TGCAGTGCTAGCGGTAGCACAGATACGCAGTATTTT	CSASGSTDTQYF
-	TRBV7-2	few	TRBJ2-1	TGTGCCAGCAGCTTAGTATTCCAATACAATGAGCAGTTCTTC	CASSLVFQYNEQFF
TRBD2	TRBV18	-	TRBJ2-7	TGTGCCAGCTCACCTGGAGGGACTAGCGGGAGTTACGAGCAGTACTTC	CASSPGGTSGSYEQYF